The 17 T cell receptor beta chains below all came from one sample that was sequenced in a study of cytomegalovirus exposure and HLA in healthy donors. Only in-frame clones appear in the TCRdb table, and some are missing; sequencing was by immunoSEQ multiplex PCR. The profile shows about 44,000 clones, 80% to 95% of them singletons. The sequenced sample consisted of PBMCs. The receptor source for this set is a woman aged 18-29 years in good health and CMV-seronegative.

CDR3 sequence reads: CASSLGQRGANVLTF. The CDR3 DNA reads as TGTGCCAGCAGCTTAGGACAAAGAGGGGCCAACGTCCTGACTTTC. The chain carries TRBV11-2 and TRBJ2-6; D gene uncertain. The CDR3 consists of 15 residues. In germline, CDR1 is SGHAT, CDR2 FQNNGV. V shed 1 base and J shed 4 bases, with 8 bases lying between them.

The chain is built from TRBV28 and TRBJ1-2; TRBD1 agrees at 8 bases. J was trimmed by 2 bases and V by 3 bases; bases with no gene match: 2. The CDR3 totals 14 residues. Looked up from germline, CDR1 is MDHEN and CDR2 is SYDVKM. The CDR3 loop reads CASSFRGRNYGYTF. DNA of the CDR3: TGTGCCAGCAGTTTCAGGGGGCGAAACTATGGCTACACCTTC.

The rearrangement uses TRBV5-5 and TRBJ2-7; D unresolved. This CDR3 is built from 12 residues. Trimming shortened V by 2 bases and J by 4 bases, and 7 bases separated the two germline ends. Germline V lookup: CDR1 SGHKS, CDR2 YYEKEE (reference sequence). The CDR3 DNA is TGTGCCAGCAGCTTATCCGAGTACGAGCAGTACTTC. It yields the protein CASSLSEYEQYF.

The chain joins TRBV7-5 to TRBJ2-7; the D call of TRBD1 is as the table states it, not checked on the DNA. TRBV7-5 is designated a pseudogene. The CDR3 has 17 residues. The CDR3 coding sequence is TGTGTCAGAAGCTTAGAAGGACCACAGGCCTTCCTTTACGAGCAGTACTTC. Its translation is CVRSLEGPQAFLYEQYF.

The chain carries TRBV6-5 and TRBJ1-2, with D unclear. Per the germline V gene, CDR1 is MNHEY and CDR2 is SVGAGI. There are 14 residues in the CDR3. Trimming removed 4 bases at V and 7 bases at J, with 16 bases between. CDR3: CASSSSRGGFGYTF. The DNA for the CDR3 is TGTGCCAGCAGTTCGTCCCGAGGAGGATTTGGCTACACCTTC.

The CDR3: CASTPVTGGTETQYF. In DNA, the CDR3 is TGCGCCAGCACCCCCGTGACAGGGGGCACGGAGACCCAGTACTTC. This chain links TRBV5-1 with TRBJ2-5, with TRBD1 matching 10 bases. From germline, CDR1 is SGHRS and CDR2 YFSETQ. The V segment lost 6 bases and the J segment 5 bases; nucleotides outside the gene matches: 10. The CDR3 sequence is 15 residues long.

This sequence joins TRBV29-1 and TRBJ1-4; 7 bases line up with TRBD1. Germline CDR1 SQVTM, CDR2 ANQGSEA. V gave up 5 bases and J gave up 2 bases; unmatched junction bases: 8. The CDR3 spans 15 residues. CDR3 amino acids: CSVRQGMTTNEKLFF. CDR3 DNA: TGCAGCGTTAGACAGGGTATGACGACTAATGAAAAACTGTTTTTT.

The J gene is TRBJ2-7, the V gene TRBV5-1; TRBD1 might be the D (5 bases). CDR1 and CDR2 (germline): SGHRS, YFSETQ. The CDR3 extends over 14 amino acids. The V end lost 5 bases, the J end lost 2 bases, and 14 bases lay between the germline ends. As DNA, the CDR3 is TGCGCCAGCAGGACCCAGACAGTAACCTACGAGCAGTACTTC. It encodes CASRTQTVTYEQYF.

The V gene is TRBV27, the J gene TRBJ2-2; 9 bases agree with TRBD1. From germline, CDR1 is MNHEY and CDR2 SMNVEV (reference sequence). The CDR3 runs to 14 residues. Trimming removed 4 bases from V and 6 bases from J; junction bases left unmatched: 3. The CDR3 nucleotides read TGTGCCAGCAGTTCCGACAGGGGGGCCGGGGAGCTGTTTTTT. Translated, it gives CASSSDRGAGELFF.

This rearrangement joins TRBV5-1 to TRBJ2-1, with 10 bases that match TRBD2. J lost 16 bases, V lost 1 base, and 14 bases had no gene match. The germline V gene has CDR1 SGHRS and CDR2 YFSETQ. The CDR3 contains 15 residues. CDR3 DNA sequence: TGCGCCAGCAGCTTGACTAGCGGGATGACCGAAAGGCAATTCTTC. This sequence encodes CASSLTSGMTERQFF.

DNA of the CDR3: TGTGCCAGCAGTGGGGGGAACGCCGGCTACACCTTC. Its protein is CASSGGNAGYTF. The chain employs TRBV27 and TRBJ1-2, with a tentative D call TRBD1 (5 bases). The CDR3 is 12 amino acids. Trimming removed 5 bases at V and 8 bases at J, with 12 bases between. CDR1 and CDR2 (germline): MNHEY, SMNVEV (reference sequence).

The chain links TRBV9 to TRBJ1-3, with D possibly being TRBD1 (5 bases). The germline V and J ends were trimmed by 2 bases and 0 bases, with 12 bases remaining between them. Germline CDR1 reads SGDLS; CDR2 reads YYNGEE. The CDR3 runs to 16 residues. The CDR3, as DNA: TGTGCCAGCAGCGTCCGGGACTGGGACTCTGGAAACACCATATATTTT. Amino acid sequence: CASSVRDWDSGNTIYF.

J is TRBJ1-1 and V is TRBV11-2, with 8 bases aligning to TRBD1. The CDR3 consists of 15 residues. The germline CDR1 and CDR2 sequences are SGHAT and FQNNGV. Germline trimming cut 5 bases from V and 5 bases from J; bases unmatched to any gene: 10. The CDR3 nucleotides are TGTGCCAGCAGCCGAAACACAGGGGGATGGACTGAAGCTTTCTTT. Translated: CASSRNTGGWTEAFF. Using reference TRBV11-2 and TRBJ1-1 for the parts outside the CDR3, the full variable domain is EAGVAQSPRYKIIEKRQSVAFWCNPISGHATLYWYQQILGQGPKLLIQFQNNGVVDDSQLPKDRFSAERLKGVDSTLKIQPAKLEDSAVYLCASSRNTGGWTEAFFGQGTRLTVV.

CDR3 nucleotides: TGTGCCAGCAGCCTTAGCGGCACCGGGGAGCTGTTTTTT. Translating gives CASSLSGTGELFF. V gene TRBV14 combines with J gene TRBJ2-2, with D perhaps TRBD2 (6 bases). Germline CDR1 reads SGHDN; CDR2 reads FVKESK. CDR3 length: 13 residues. Trimming cost V 4 bases and J 4 bases, with 7 bases left between them. Full variable domain (outside the CDR3, taken from reference TRBV14 and TRBJ2-2): EAGVTQFPSHSVIEKGQTVTLRCDPISGHDNLYWYRRVMGKEIKFLLHFVKESKQDESGMPNNRFLAERTGGTYSTLKVQPAELEDSGVYFCASSLSGTGELFFGEGSRLTVL.

This sequence joins TRBV5-4 and TRBJ2-7, with 7 bases lining up with TRBD1. With 1 base clipped from V and 0 bases from J, the junction kept 4 bases outside the gene matches. CDR3 length: 15 residues. Germline loops: CDR1 SGHNT, CDR2 YYREEE (reference sequence). The CDR3 coding sequence is TGTGCCAGCAGCTTGCGACAGGGAAGCTCCTACGAGCAGTACTTC. It is translated as CASSLRQGSSYEQYF.

V gene TRBV5-6 combines with J gene TRBJ2-7; TRBD2 might be the D (6 bases). CDR3 size: 12 residues. The germline V and J ends were trimmed by 4 bases and 4 bases, with 9 bases remaining between them. Germline lookup yields CDR1 SGHDT and CDR2 YYEEEE. The DNA of the CDR3 is TGTGCCAGCAGCCGGGCGGGATACGAGCAGTACTTC. Translated: CASSRAGYEQYF.

The chain employs TRBV27 and TRBJ1-4; D possibly corresponds to TRBD1 (5 bases). The CDR3 runs to 15 residues. Trimming removed 5 bases at V and 4 bases at J, with 14 bases between. In germline, CDR1 is MNHEY, CDR2 SMNVEV (reference sequence). The CDR3 reads CASSPWGRGNEKLFF. CDR3 sequence (DNA): TGTGCCAGCAGTCCATGGGGGAGGGGTAATGAAAAACTGTTTTTT.